The text below deals with one T cell receptor beta chain. Its antigen is unidentified. Time point noted: persistent/refractory GD, antithyroid drugs over 5 years with positive TRAb. Researchers made the TCR library from RNA that was extracted from PBMCs. An endocrinology unit in Xi'an, China, supplied the patients. With 6 bases removed from V and 5 bases from J, the gap between germline ends came to 20 bases. Germline CDR1 SQVTM, CDR2 ANQGSEA. This CDR3 region has 14 residues. In building TCR beta libraries, iRepertoire HTBI primers were used together with Arm-PCR of CDR3 regions. TCRdb used MiXCR to reprocess the multiplex PCR reads, holding one entry per CDR3 protein. Altogether 650,000 to 700,000 distinct CDR3 sequences are present, about 30% being singletons, with the ten largest covering roughly 46%. These data come from a study of regulatory T cells in long-lasting Graves disease. Points from the study as a whole: Persistent Graves' patients showed less TCR diversity than newly diagnosed ones.

The specimen comprised peripheral blood mononuclear cells (PBMCs), sampled when the disease was refractory, from a patient treated with antithyroid drugs. This TCR derives from a female donor with Graves disease. The chain is built from TRBV29-1 and TRBJ2-7, with a possible D match to TRBD1 (7 bases). CDR3 nucleotides: TGCAGCGTGTGGCGGGAACAGGGGAACCACGAGCAGTACTTC. As protein: CSVWREQGNHEQYF.